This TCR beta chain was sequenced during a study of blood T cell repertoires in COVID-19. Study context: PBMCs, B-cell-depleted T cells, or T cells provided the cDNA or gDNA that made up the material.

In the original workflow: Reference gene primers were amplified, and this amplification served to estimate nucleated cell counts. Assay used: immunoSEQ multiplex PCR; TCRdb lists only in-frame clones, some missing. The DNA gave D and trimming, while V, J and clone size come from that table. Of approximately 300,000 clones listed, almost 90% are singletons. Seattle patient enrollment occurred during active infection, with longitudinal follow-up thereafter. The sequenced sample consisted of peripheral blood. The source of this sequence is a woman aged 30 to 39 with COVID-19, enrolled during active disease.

CDR3 DNA: TGTGCCAGCAGCGTAGTGACAGAAGGGACGCAGTATTTT. It specifies CASSVVTEGTQYF. The V call is TRBV9, the J call TRBJ2-3, with a weak D call TRBD1 (5 bases). V lost 0 bases and J 9 bases, leaving 11 bases between the germline ends. The germline V gene encodes CDR1 SGDLS and CDR2 YYNGEE. This CDR3 region has 13 residues.